This TCR beta chain was observed in a study of T cells in Graves' hyperthyroidism and ophthalmopathy. Study-wide results and limits: Progression to ophthalmopathy was predicted a median of roughly 6.5 months early. Stable hyperthyroidism was told apart from ophthalmopathy by a model built on 13 V-J features. Clonotypes that were expanded in thyroid above 0.001 mostly appeared in blood too.

The CDR3 contains 15 residues. The germline V gene encodes CDR1 SGHTA and CDR2 FQGNSA. In regard to this clonotype: Its antigen is not known. The junction departs from germline at one end; a sequencing error may be responsible.

Amplification targeted TCR beta CDR3 regions from RNA transcripts. The HTBI set primed first-round TCR CDR3 RT-PCR. One entry per CDR3 protein, called by TCRdb with MiXCR from the multiplex PCR reads. The sample has about 660,000 distinct CDR3 sequences, just under 45% seen once. The specimen was peripheral blood or thyroid tissue (not recorded which). The genes are TRBV7-2 and TRBJ2-7; 9 nucleotides line up with TRBD1. This receptor was taken from an adult man with Graves' disease, either hyperthyroidism or ophthalmopathy (not recorded which). The DNA of the CDR3 is TGCGCCAGCAGCCAAGGACAGGGGAACTACTACGAGCAGTACTTC. This encodes CASSQGQGNYYEQYF.